The 12 T cell receptor beta chains given below trace back to one sample, sequenced in a study of blood T cell repertoires in COVID-19. Data came from immunoSEQ multiplex PCR; TCRdb stores just in-frame clones and leaves some out. The top ten clones hold about 16% of a sample with 250,000 to 300,000 clones, just over 85% of them seen once. Sequenced sample: PBMCs or T cells enriched from blood (not recorded which). These receptors came from a man younger than 35 who had recovered from COVID-19.

The chain has TRBV5-8 and TRBJ1-1, with D hard to call. The V end was cut by 4 bases, the J end by 1 base, with 11 bases between. The CDR3 spans 14 residues. Germline-derived CDR1 and CDR2 are SGHTS and YDEGEE. DNA for the CDR3: TGTGCCAGCAGCCAACAAACAGCGAACACTGAAGCTTTCTTT. Translating it yields CASSQQTANTEAFF.

The CDR3 coding sequence is TGTGCCAGCAGTGAAGCTTTAGGCACAGATACGCAGTATTTT. This encodes CASSEALGTDTQYF. The gene calls are TRBV6-1 and TRBJ2-3; D gene unclear. The CDR3 covers 14 residues. Deletions cut 0 bases from V and 1 base from J, with 5 bases between. In germline, CDR1 is MNHNS, CDR2 SASEGT.

On this clone itself: This could be a read error, since a much larger clone is one nucleotide away. The sample has other DNA sequences that encode this CDR3 too. The CDR3 DNA reads as TGTGCCACGGGACAGGGCTACGAGCAGTACTTC. Its protein is CATGQGYEQYF. The chain carries TRBV19 and TRBJ2-7; 9 bases align to TRBD1. CDR1 is LNHDA, CDR2 SQIVND, per germline (reference sequence). V was clipped by 10 bases and J by 3 bases; unmatched bases: 1. The CDR3 is 11 amino acids.

This clone has a handful of counts. The chain uses TRBV5-1 and TRBJ1-1; 9 nucleotides line up with TRBD1. Germline V gene lookup returns CDR1 SGHRS and CDR2 YFSETQ. J gave up 4 bases and V 3 bases, and 4 bases lay outside the gene matches. The CDR3 is 14 amino acids. In nucleotides, the CDR3 is TGCGCCAGCAGCTCGGGACAGGGCTTCACTGAAGCTTTCTTT. Encoded protein: CASSSGQGFTEAFF.

The V and J genes are TRBV7-8 and TRBJ1-3; D uncertain. CDR3 length equals 13 residues. Per germline, CDR1 SGHVS and CDR2 FQNEAQ. The V end was cut by 8 bases, the J end by 0 bases, with 8 bases between. In DNA form, the CDR3 reads TGTGCCAGCGCCATCGGCTCTGGAAACACCATATATTTT. Translated: CASAIGSGNTIYF.

The chain is built from TRBV7-9 and TRBJ2-5; 11 bases align to TRBD2. V trimming: 2 bases; J trimming: 3 bases; junction bases outside the gene matches: 2. The germline CDR1 and CDR2 sequences are SEHNR and FQNEAQ (reference sequence). The CDR3 covers 15 residues. CDR3 amino acids: CASSLRGLAEETQYF. The CDR3, as DNA: TGTGCCAGCAGCTTAAGGGGACTAGCGGAAGAGACCCAGTACTTC. The full variable domain, in which reference TRBV7-9 and TRBJ2-5 provide the parts outside the CDR3, is DTGVSQNPRHKITKRGQNVTFRCDPISEHNRLYWYRQTLGQGPEFLTYFQNEAQLEKSRLLSDRFSAERPKGSFSTLEIQRTEQGDSAMYLCASSLRGLAEETQYFGPGTRLLVL.

The chain carries TRBV6-6 and TRBJ1-2, with a weak D call TRBD1 (6 bases). This CDR3 spans 16 amino acids. Trimming took off 1 base at V and 7 bases at J, with 19 bases between the two ends. Germline loops: CDR1 MNHNY, CDR2 SVGAGI (reference sequence). This CDR3 reads CASSYLGRGADAGYTF. CDR3 DNA sequence: TGTGCCAGCAGTTACTTAGGGCGGGGGGCGGACGCTGGCTACACCTTC.

The chain is built from TRBV5-4 and TRBJ1-6; no clear D gene. V was pared by 0 bases and J by 5 bases, with 6 bases between. The CDR3 loop spans 14 amino acids. Germline CDR1 SGHNT, CDR2 YYREEE (reference sequence). The DNA of the CDR3 is TGTGCCAGCAGCTTGGCCGGTAATAATTCACCCCTCCACTTT. Its translation is CASSLAGNNSPLHF.

The chain is built from TRBV29-1 and TRBJ2-7; 8 bases fit TRBD2. V trimming: 3 bases; J trimming: 7 bases; junction bases outside the gene matches: 11. In germline, CDR1 is SQVTM, CDR2 ANQGSEA. This CDR3 has 14 amino acids. CDR3 residues: CSVENPGGPREQYF. In nucleotides, the CDR3 is TGCAGCGTTGAGAATCCGGGGGGGCCGCGGGAGCAGTACTTC.

The chain couples TRBV21-1 to TRBJ2-4; the D segment call TRBD1 is taken from the table without a DNA check. TRBV21-1 is listed as a pseudogene. The CDR3 sequence is 15 residues long. CDR3 sequence reads: CASSTQGQDKNIQYF. CDR3 in DNA: TGTGCCAGCAGCACACAAGGACAGGATAAAAACATTCAGTACTTC.

This chain connects TRBV6-1 to TRBJ2-7; no reliable D call. Per the germline V gene, CDR1 is MNHNS and CDR2 is SASEGT. Trimming took 3 bases from V and 6 from J, leaving 12 bases between them. The CDR3 length is 13 residues. CDR3 nucleotides: TGTGCCAGCAGTGAGGTTCGGCCGGGCGAGCAGTACTTC. Its translation is CASSEVRPGEQYF.

The CDR3 loop is CAWSRNSGGAANIQYF. CDR3 in DNA: TGTGCCTGGAGTCGGAACTCGGGCGGGGCAGCGAACATTCAGTACTTC. The chain employs TRBV30 and TRBJ2-4, with D maybe TRBD2 (6 bases). Germline lookup yields CDR1 GTSNPN and CDR2 SVGIG (reference sequence). Trimming pared 2 bases from V and 7 bases from J, leaving 21 bases between. CDR3 length: 16 residues. Full variable domain (missing parts from reference TRBV30 and TRBJ2-4): SQTIHQWPATLVQPVGSPLSLECTVEGTSNPNLYWYRQAAGRGLQLLFYSVGIGQISSEVPQNLSASRPQDRQFILSSKKLLLSDSGFYLCAWSRNSGGAANIQYFGAGTRLSVL.